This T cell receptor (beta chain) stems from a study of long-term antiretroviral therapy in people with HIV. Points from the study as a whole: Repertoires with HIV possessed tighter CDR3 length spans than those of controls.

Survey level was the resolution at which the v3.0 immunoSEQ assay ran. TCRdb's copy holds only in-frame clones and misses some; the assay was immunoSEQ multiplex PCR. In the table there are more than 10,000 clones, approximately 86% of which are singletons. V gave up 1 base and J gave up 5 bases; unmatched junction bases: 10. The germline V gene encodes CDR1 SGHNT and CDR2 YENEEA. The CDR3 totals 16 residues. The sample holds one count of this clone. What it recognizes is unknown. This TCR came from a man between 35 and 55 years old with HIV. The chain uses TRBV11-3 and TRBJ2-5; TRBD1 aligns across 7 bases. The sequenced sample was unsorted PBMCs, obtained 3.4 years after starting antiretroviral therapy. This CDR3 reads CASSLGVGRGLETQYF. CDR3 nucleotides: TGTGCCAGCAGCTTAGGTGTTGGCAGGGGGTTGGAGACCCAGTACTTC.